This entry is about one T cell receptor beta chain. The germline V gene encodes CDR1 SNHLY and CDR2 FYNNEI. Trimming shortened V by 5 bases and J by 2 bases, and 13 bases separated the two germline ends. There are 15 residues in the CDR3. This entry belongs to a study of PD-L1 blockade in urothelial cancer. Produced via immunoSEQ multiplex PCR; TCRdb's table is partial and in-frame only. The sample has about 76,000 clones; roughly 84% are singletons. The rearrangement joins TRBV2 to TRBJ1-3; no clear D gene. This receptor was taken from a man aged 65 to 79 with urothelial cancer. The material was PBMCs, obtained around atezolizumab (anti-PD-L1) treatment. CDR3 bases: TGTGCCAGCAGTAGGGTTTGGAGGACTGGAAACACCATATATTTT. Encoded protein: CASSRVWRTGNTIYF.